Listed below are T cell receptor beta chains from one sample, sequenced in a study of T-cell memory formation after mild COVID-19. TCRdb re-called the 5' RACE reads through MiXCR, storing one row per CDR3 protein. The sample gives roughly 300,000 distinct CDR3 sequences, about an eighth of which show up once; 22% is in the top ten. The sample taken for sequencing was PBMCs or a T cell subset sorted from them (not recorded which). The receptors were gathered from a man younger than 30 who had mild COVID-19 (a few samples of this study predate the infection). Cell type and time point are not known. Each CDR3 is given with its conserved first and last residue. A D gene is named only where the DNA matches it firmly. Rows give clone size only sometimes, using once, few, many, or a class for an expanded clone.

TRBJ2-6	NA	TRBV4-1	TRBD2	CASSQDPRLAGGREANVLTF	TGCGCCAGCAGCCAAGACCCCCGACTAGCGGGGGGGCGAGAGGCCAACGTCCTGACTTTC
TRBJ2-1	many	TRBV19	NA	CASSTEGREQFF	TGTGCCAGTAGTACAGAGGGCCGTGAGCAGTTCTTC
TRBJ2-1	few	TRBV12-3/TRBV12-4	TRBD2	CASSFGTSGEFF	TGTGCCAGCAGTTTTGGGACTAGCGGGGAGTTCTTC
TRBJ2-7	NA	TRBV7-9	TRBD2	CASSQGLADYEQYF	TGTGCCAGCAGCCAGGGACTAGCGGACTACGAGCAGTACTTC
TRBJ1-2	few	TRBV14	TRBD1	CASSRNDRGSYGYTF	TGTGCCAGCAGCCGGAATGACAGGGGGAGCTATGGCTACACCTTC
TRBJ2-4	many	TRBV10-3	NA	CAISESGGRNIQYF	TGTGCCATCAGTGAGTCAGGGGGGAGAAACATTCAGTACTTC
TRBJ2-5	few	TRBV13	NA	CASSLSDETQYF	TGTGCCAGCAGCTTAAGTGATGAGACCCAGTACTTC
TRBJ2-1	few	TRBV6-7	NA	CASRRLGSPYNEQFF	TGTGCCAGCAGACGACTAGGCTCGCCGTACAATGAGCAGTTCTTC
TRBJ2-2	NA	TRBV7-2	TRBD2	CASSSLAGVNTGELFF	TGTGCCAGCAGCTCATTAGCGGGGGTCAACACCGGGGAGCTGTTTTTT
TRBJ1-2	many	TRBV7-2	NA	CASSLVGNYGYTF	TGTGCCAGCAGCTTAGTGGGGAACTATGGCTACACCTTC
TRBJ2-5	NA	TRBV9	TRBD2	CASSVGGEGETQYF	TGTGCCAGCAGCGTGGGTGGGGAGGGGGAGACCCAGTACTTC
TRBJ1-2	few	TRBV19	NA	CASSPTAGTYGYTF	TGTGCCAGTAGCCCTACGGCCGGGACCTATGGCTACACCTTC
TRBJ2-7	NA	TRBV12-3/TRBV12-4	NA	CASSARQSSYEQYF	TGTGCCAGCAGTGCTCGACAGAGCTCCTACGAGCAGTACTTC
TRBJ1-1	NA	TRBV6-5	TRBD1	CASRPRGQGNTEAFF	TGTGCCAGCAGGCCCAGGGGGCAGGGGAACACTGAAGCTTTCTTT
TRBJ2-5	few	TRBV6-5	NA	CASSNRRGFETQYF	TGTGCCAGCAGTAACCGTAGGGGCTTCGAGACCCAGTACTTC
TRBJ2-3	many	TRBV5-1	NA	CASSLAGTDTQYF	TGTGCCAGCAGCTTAGCGGGCACAGATACGCAGTATTTT
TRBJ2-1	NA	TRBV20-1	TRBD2	CSAPLRTSGGGGEQFF	TGCAGTGCTCCCCTCCGGACTAGCGGGGGGGGAGGAGAGCAGTTCTTC
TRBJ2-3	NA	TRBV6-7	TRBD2	CASSYSAVAGEDTQYF	TGTGCCAGCAGTTACTCAGCGGTGGCGGGGGAGGATACGCAGTATTTT
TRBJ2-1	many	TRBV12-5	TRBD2	CASGLGLALSYNEQFF	TGTGCTAGTGGTTTGGGACTAGCTCTATCCTACAATGAGCAGTTCTTC
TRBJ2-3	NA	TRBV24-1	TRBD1	CATSDSHAPGGDPDTQYF	TGTGCCACCAGTGATTCCCATGCTCCAGGGGGCGACCCAGATACGCAGTATTTT
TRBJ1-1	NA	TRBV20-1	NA	CSARSWDTEAFF	TGCAGTGCTAGAAGCTGGGACACTGAAGCTTTCTTT
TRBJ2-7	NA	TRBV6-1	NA	CASIGTSYEQYF	TGTGCCAGTATAGGAACCTCCTACGAGCAGTACTTC
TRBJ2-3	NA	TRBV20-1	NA	CSANGGGTDTQYF	TGCAGTGCTAACGGAGGGGGCACAGATACGCAGTATTTT
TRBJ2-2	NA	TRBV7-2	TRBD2	CASSPYGGVNTGELFF	TGTGCCAGCAGCCCTTATGGGGGGGTAAACACCGGGGAGCTGTTTTTT
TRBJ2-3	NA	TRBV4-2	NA	CASSQVPVDTQYF	TGTGCCAGCAGCCAAGTGCCCGTCGATACGCAGTATTTT
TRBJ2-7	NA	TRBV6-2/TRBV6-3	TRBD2	CASRPGLAKNEQYF	TGTGCCAGCCGACCGGGACTAGCAAAGAATGAGCAGTACTTC
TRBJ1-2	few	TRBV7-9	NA	CASSTETPYGYTF	TGTGCCAGCAGCACCGAGACCCCCTATGGCTACACCTTC
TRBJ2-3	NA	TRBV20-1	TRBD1	CSAEDRFTDTQYF	TGCAGTGCTGAGGACAGGTTCACAGATACGCAGTATTTT
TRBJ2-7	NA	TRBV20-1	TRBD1	CRAGQGNEQYF	TGCAGAGCCGGACAGGGGAACGAGCAGTACTTC
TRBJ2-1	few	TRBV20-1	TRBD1	CSASGTGGYNEQFF	TGCAGTGCCTCCGGGACAGGGGGCTACAATGAGCAGTTCTTC
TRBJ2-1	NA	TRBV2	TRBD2	CASSGEAGGPDEQFF	TGTGCCAGCAGTGGAGAAGCGGGGGGGCCCGATGAGCAGTTCTTC
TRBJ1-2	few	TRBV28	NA	CASRLPGVRNYGYTF	TGTGCCAGCCGTTTACCGGGGGTTAGAAACTATGGCTACACCTTC
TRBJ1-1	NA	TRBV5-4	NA	CASSWQGRDTEAFF	TGTGCCAGCAGCTGGCAGGGCAGGGACACTGAAGCTTTCTTT
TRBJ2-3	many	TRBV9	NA	CASSLKGLIPDTQYF	TGTGCCAGCAGTCTAAAGGGGCTAATCCCAGATACGCAGTATTTT
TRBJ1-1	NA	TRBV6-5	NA	CASSERLTGYTEAFF	TGTGCCAGCAGTGAAAGACTCACAGGGTACACTGAAGCTTTCTTT
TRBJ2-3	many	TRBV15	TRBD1	CATSRDRDRGPDTQYF	TGTGCCACCAGCAGAGATCGAGACAGGGGGCCCGATACGCAGTATTTT
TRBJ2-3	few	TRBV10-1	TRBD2	CASSELAGEGDTQYF	TGCGCCAGCAGTGAACTAGCGGGGGAAGGTGATACGCAGTATTTT
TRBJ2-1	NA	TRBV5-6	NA	CASSLAGFPENEQFF	TGTGCCAGCAGCTTGGCAGGGTTCCCGGAGAATGAGCAGTTCTTC
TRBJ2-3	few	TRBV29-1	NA	CSVDLGALGTQYF	TGCAGCGTGGATCTCGGCGCTCTAGGTACGCAGTATTTT
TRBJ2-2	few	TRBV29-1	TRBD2	CSVESYPGGGANTGELFF	TGCAGCGTTGAGTCGTATCCCGGCGGGGGGGCGAACACCGGGGAGCTGTTTTTT
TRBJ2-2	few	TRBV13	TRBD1	CASSSTGTGWYGTGELFF	TGTGCCAGCAGCTCGACCGGGACAGGGTGGTATGGCACCGGGGAGCTGTTTTTT
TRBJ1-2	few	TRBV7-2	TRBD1	CASSLRTGGAYGYTF	TGTGCCAGCAGCTTGAGGACAGGGGGCGCCTATGGCTACACCTTC
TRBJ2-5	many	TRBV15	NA	CATSRTTLGGPETQYF	TGTGCCACCAGCAGAACCACCCTCGGGGGGCCAGAGACCCAGTACTTC
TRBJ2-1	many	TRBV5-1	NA	CASSLAAGVNEQFF	TGCGCCAGCAGCTTGGCGGCGGGTGTGAATGAGCAGTTCTTC
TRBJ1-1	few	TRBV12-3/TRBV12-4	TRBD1	CASSRRTGGNTEAFF	TGTGCCAGCAGTAGGAGGACAGGGGGAAACACTGAAGCTTTCTTT
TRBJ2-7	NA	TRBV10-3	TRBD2	CAINLGGGSYEQYF	TGTGCCATCAACCTTGGGGGGGGTTCCTACGAGCAGTACTTC